This is a list of T cell receptor beta chains from one sample in a study of CD8 T cells in Susac syndrome. Each CDR3 protein is one row after TCRdb ran MiXCR on the immunoSEQ multiplex PCR reads. The sample includes about 290,000 distinct CDR3 sequences, 85% of them seen just once. Sequenced sample: CD8+ T cells from PBMCs. Receptor source: a human donor with multiple sclerosis. The CDR3 runs from the conserved cysteine through the conserved F or W. The D gene is left open where the match is weak. Clone size is shown for a subset of rows, as once, few, many or a class of expanded clone.

j_gene,v_gene,len,abundance,d_gene,CDR3nt,CDR3aa
TRBJ2-1,TRBV29-1,14,.,TRBD1,TGCAGCGTTGAAGGGACAGGGGGTTACAATGAGCAGTTCTTC,CSVEGTGGYNEQFF
TRBJ1-1,TRBV9,15,.,TRBD1,TGTGCCAGCAGCCCACACAGGGGTGAGAACACTGAAGCTTTCTTT,CASSPHRGENTEAFF
TRBJ2-7,TRBV4-1,15,.,.,TGCGCCAGCAGCCACCGGGTAGCGGAGGCCTACGAGCAGTACTTC,CASSHRVAEAYEQYF
TRBJ1-5,TRBV7-9,14,.,.,TGTGCCAGCAGCTTAGCCATCGGCAATCAGCCCCAGCATTTT,CASSLAIGNQPQHF
TRBJ2-7,TRBV18,14,once,.,TGTGCCAGCTCACCGGAGCCGGGTCCCCCCGAGCAGTACTTC,CASSPEPGPPEQYF
TRBJ2-4,TRBV27,16,.,.,TGTGCCAGCAGTTTCGGGTCCCCGGGGACCAAAAACATTCAGTACTTC,CASSFGSPGTKNIQYF
TRBJ2-1,TRBV27,17,.,.,TGTGCCAGCAGTTTAGGGGTAGCGATGAGCTCCTACAATGAGCAGTTCTTC,CASSLGVAMSSYNEQFF
TRBJ2-6,TRBV7-9,19,.,.,TGTGCCAGCAGCAGAACTGACCAGTTTCTAGGCTCTGGGGCCAACGTCCTGACTTTC,CASSRTDQFLGSGANVLTF
TRBJ2-3,TRBV5-4,19,.,TRBD1,TGTGCCAGCAGCGCTGACAGGGGATGGGGTATGGAGAGCACAGATACGCAGTATTTT,CASSADRGWGMESTDTQYF
TRBJ1-4,TRBV19,14,.,.,TGTGCCAGTAGTTTACAGGCTTTAAATGAAAAACTGTTTTTT,CASSLQALNEKLFF
TRBJ2-7,TRBV14,18,.,.,TGTGCCAGCAGCCAAGGAATCTCGGGCGGTGCCTTCATGGACGAGCAGTACTTC,CASSQGISGGAFMDEQYF
TRBJ1-3,TRBV5-5,13,.,.,TGTGCCAGCAGCTTGGGTGGGGCTGTCACCATATATTTT,CASSLGGAVTIYF
TRBJ2-2,TRBV29-1,14,.,.,TGCAGCGTTGACCGGGACACCAACACCGGGGAGCTGTTTTTT,CSVDRDTNTGELFF
TRBJ1-4,TRBV9,17,.,.,TGTGCCAGCGGACGGTGGGGGGGCCCTGGATATAATGAAAAACTGTTTTTT,CASGRWGGPGYNEKLFF
TRBJ2-2,TRBV24-1,20,.,.,TGTGCCACCAGTGATCCCATGGGTGGTGGCCTAAATCAGTTCACCGGGGAGCTGTTTTTT,CATSDPMGGGLNQFTGELFF
TRBJ2-1,TRBV18,15,.,TRBD2,TGTGCCAGCTCACCAGCCCCGGGGGGATACAATGAGCAGTTCTTC,CASSPAPGGYNEQFF